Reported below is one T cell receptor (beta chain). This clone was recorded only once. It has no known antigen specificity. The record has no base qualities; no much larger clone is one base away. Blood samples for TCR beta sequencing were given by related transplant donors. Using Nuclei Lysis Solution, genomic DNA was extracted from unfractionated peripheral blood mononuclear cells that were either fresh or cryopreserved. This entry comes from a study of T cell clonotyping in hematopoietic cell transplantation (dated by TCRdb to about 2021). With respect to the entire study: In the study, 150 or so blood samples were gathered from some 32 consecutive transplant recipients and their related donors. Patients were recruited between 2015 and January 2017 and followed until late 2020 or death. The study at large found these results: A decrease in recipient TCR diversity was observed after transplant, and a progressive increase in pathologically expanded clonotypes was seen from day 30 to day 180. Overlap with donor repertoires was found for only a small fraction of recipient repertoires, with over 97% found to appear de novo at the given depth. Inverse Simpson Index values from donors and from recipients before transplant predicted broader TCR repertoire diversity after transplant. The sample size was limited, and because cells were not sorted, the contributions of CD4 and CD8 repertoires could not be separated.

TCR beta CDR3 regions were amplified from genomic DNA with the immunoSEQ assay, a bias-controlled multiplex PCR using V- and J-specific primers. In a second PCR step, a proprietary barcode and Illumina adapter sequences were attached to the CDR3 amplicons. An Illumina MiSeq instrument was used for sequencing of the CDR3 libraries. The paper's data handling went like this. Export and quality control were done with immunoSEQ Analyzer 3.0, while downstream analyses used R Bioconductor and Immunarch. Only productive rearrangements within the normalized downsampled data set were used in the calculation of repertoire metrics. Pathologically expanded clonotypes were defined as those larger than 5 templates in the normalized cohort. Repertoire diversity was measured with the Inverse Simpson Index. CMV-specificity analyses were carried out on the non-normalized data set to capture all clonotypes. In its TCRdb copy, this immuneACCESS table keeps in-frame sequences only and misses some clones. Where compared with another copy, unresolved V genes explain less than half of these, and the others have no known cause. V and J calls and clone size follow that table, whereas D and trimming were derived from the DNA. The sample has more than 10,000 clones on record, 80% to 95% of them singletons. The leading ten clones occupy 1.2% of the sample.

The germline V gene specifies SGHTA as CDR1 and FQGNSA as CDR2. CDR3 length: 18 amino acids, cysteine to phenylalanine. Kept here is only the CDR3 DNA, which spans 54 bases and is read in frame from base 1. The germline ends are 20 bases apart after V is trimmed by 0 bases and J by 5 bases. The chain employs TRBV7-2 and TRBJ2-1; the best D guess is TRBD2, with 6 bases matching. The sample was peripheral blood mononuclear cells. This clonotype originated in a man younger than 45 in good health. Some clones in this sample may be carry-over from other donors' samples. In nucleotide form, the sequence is TGTGCCAGCAGCTTAGCGCTCGTATTCGGGGGTGGGCACAATGAGCAGTTCTTC. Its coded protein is CASSLALVFGGGHNEQFF.